The present entry profiles one T cell receptor (beta chain) with its context. Antigen specificity is unknown. This sample stems from a study of T cell responses to AZD1222 COVID-19 vaccine. Overall study findings and caveats: Donor demographics were predominantly white British with a female majority; clonal diversity may be underestimated. Nearly half of spike-specific TCRs reportedly go after variant regions that carry no mutations.

V gave up 7 bases and J gave up 2 bases, with 6 bases separating them. The CDR3 runs 11 residues. Looked up from germline, CDR1 is SGHNT and CDR2 is YYREEE (reference sequence). TCRdb's table, derived via immunoSEQ multiplex PCR, lists solely in-frame clones and lacks some. This repertoire shows 98,000 or so clones, 85% to 90% found once; its top ten account for 16%. The chain has TRBV5-4 and TRBJ2-5; D not resolved. The sample consisted of peripheral blood, taken 28 days after the second AZD1222 dose. The TCR was taken from an adult who received the AZD1222 COVID-19 vaccine. The CDR3 reads CASGSQETQYF. CDR3 in DNA: TGTGCCAGCGGCAGTCAAGAGACCCAGTACTTC.